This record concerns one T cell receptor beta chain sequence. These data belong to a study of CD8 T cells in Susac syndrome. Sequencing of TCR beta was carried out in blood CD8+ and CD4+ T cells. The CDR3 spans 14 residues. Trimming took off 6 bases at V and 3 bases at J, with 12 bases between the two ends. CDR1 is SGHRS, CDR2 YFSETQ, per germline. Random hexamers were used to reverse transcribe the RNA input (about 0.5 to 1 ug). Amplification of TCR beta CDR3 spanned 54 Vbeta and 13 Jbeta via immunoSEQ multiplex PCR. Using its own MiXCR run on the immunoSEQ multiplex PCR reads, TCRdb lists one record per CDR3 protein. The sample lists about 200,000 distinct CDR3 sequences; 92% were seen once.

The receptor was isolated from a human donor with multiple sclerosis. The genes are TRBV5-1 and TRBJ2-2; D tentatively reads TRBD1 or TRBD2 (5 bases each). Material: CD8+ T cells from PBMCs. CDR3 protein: CASTLLGDTGELFF. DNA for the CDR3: TGCGCCAGCACCCTCCTGGGGGACACCGGGGAGCTGTTTTTT.